Listed below are T cell receptor beta chains from one sample, sequenced in a study of blood T cell repertoires in COVID-19. Assay used: immunoSEQ multiplex PCR; TCRdb lists only in-frame clones, some missing. The sample carries around 46,000 clones, around nine tenths recorded once. Specimen: peripheral blood. The source of these receptors is a man in his sixties with active or convalescent COVID-19. The CDR3 runs from the conserved cysteine through the conserved F or W. D genes are given only for firm matches. Only part of the rows carry a size: once, few, many, or a class if the clone is expanded.

D gene	V gene	clone size	J gene	CDR3 DNA	CDR3 protein
NA	TRBV28	NA	TRBJ2-3	TGTGCCAGCAGTCTTACGGGGGCAGATACGCAGTATTTT	CASSLTGADTQYF
TRBD1	TRBV7-2	NA	TRBJ2-2	TGTGCCAGCAGCCCAAGATCCCCGGAGGACAGGGGTACCGGGGAGCTGTTTTTT	CASSPRSPEDRGTGELFF
TRBD2	TRBV2	NA	TRBJ2-6	TGTGCCAGCACCGGAAGCGCGGGGGGGCCCTCTGGGGCCAACGTCCTGACTTTC	CASTGSAGGPSGANVLTF
NA	TRBV6-2/TRBV6-3	NA	TRBJ2-5	TGTGCCAGCAGTTATGCCGAGTATGACCAAGAGACCCAGTACTTC	CASSYAEYDQETQYF
TRBD2	TRBV19	NA	TRBJ2-1	TGTGCCAGTAGCCCCATAGCGGGGAATTACTACAATGAGCAGTTCTTC	CASSPIAGNYYNEQFF
TRBD2	TRBV4-3	NA	TRBJ2-2	TGCGCCAGCAGCCAAGCGCCTAGCGGGGGGTCCGGGGAGCTGTTTTTT	CASSQAPSGGSGELFF
NA	TRBV10-3	NA	TRBJ1-1	TGTGCCATCACCCGGACAGCCGAGAACACTGAAGCTTTCTTT	CAITRTAENTEAFF
TRBD1	TRBV6-1	once	TRBJ1-1	TGTGCCAGCAGTGAAGTCTCCGGGACAGGGTTCACTGAAGCTTTCTTT	CASSEVSGTGFTEAFF
TRBD2	TRBV11-1	large	TRBJ2-7	TGTGCCAGCAGACCAGGGACTAGCGGCTACGAGCAGTACTTC	CASRPGTSGYEQYF
NA	TRBV19	NA	TRBJ2-5	TGTGCCAGTAGTTCCACCTCGGACTATCAAGAGACCCAGTACTTC	CASSSTSDYQETQYF
NA	TRBV30	NA	TRBJ1-1	TGTGCCTACGTTCTATTTTTCAGGGACACTGAAGCTTTCTTT	CAYVLFFRDTEAFF
TRBD1	TRBV19	NA	TRBJ1-4	TGTGCCAGTAGCCCGAACAGGGGGAGGAGTGAAAAACTGTTTTTT	CASSPNRGRSEKLFF
NA	TRBV6-2/TRBV6-3	NA	TRBJ1-5	TGTGCCAGCAGTCCAGTTACAGGCAATCAGCCCCAGCATTTT	CASSPVTGNQPQHF
TRBD1	TRBV28	many	TRBJ1-5	TGTGCCAGCAGTTCCCTTGGACAGGGGAATCAGCCCCAGCATTTT	CASSSLGQGNQPQHF
NA	TRBV12-3/TRBV12-4	NA	TRBJ1-2	TGTGCCAGCAGTGCAGGGAACTATGGCTACACCTTC	CASSAGNYGYTF